This entry is about one T cell receptor (beta chain). Antigen: not known. The table came from immunoSEQ multiplex PCR; TCRdb's copy has only in-frame clones and leaves some out. The profile shows about 110,000 clones, roughly 88% of them singletons. This entry is derived from a study of cytomegalovirus exposure and HLA in healthy donors. Study findings and constraints: Generally TCR sequences proved uncommon, though certain public TCRs appeared in numerous donors. One later analysis, an examination of the 120 validation repertoires, found that first-cohort TCR clusters tended to co-occur in them. Using the classifier, cytomegalovirus status was reportedly diagnosed with high specificity and sensitivity.

The source is a woman aged 18-29 years in good health and CMV-seronegative. The sample was PBMCs.

The CDR3 protein is CASSLEAGQPQHF. For the CDR3, the DNA is TGTGCCAGCAGCTTAGAGGCGGGGCAGCCCCAGCATTTT. This chain joins TRBV7-8 and TRBJ1-5; no definite D call. CDR1 and CDR2 from the germline V gene are SGHVS and FQNEAQ. V was clipped by 1 base and J by 7 bases, with 8 bases between them. CDR3 length: 13 residues.